This T cell receptor (beta chain) was captured by sequencing in a study of radiotherapy plus CTLA-4 blockade in lung cancer. Measured with immunoSEQ multiplex PCR; TCRdb has only the in-frame clones, and not every one. Here the sample spans tens of thousands of clones, about four fifths being singletons. Study results and caveats: It was early blood T cell clone dynamics, with interferon-beta, that reportedly best predicted response.

Points on this clone: Its matching antigen is unknown.

CDR3 length: 12 residues. The V end lost 9 bases, the J end lost 2 bases, and 10 bases lay between the germline ends. Germline values: CDR1 KGHSH, CDR2 LQKENI. Material: peripheral blood, obtained from a patient treated with radiotherapy plus ipilimumab. The TCR sequence derives from a human donor with non-small cell lung cancer who had a partial response to radiotherapy plus ipilimumab. Some clones in this sample may be carry-over from other donors' samples. This chain links TRBV18 with TRBJ1-1, with D perhaps matching TRBD1 (5 bases). DNA for the CDR3: TGTGCCAGTTCGACAGAAAACACTGAAGCTTTCTTT. Encoded protein: CASSTENTEAFF.